These 28 T cell receptor beta chains share one sample of origin, sequenced in a study of blood T cell repertoires in COVID-19. TCRdb's table, derived via immunoSEQ multiplex PCR, lists solely in-frame clones and lacks some. The sample comprises more than 85,000 clones, 91% of which are singletons, and around 4% rests with the top ten. Sequencing used peripheral blood. The receptor source for this set is a man younger than 30 with acute or convalescent COVID-19.

The table lists this clone with a count of one. The chain recombines TRBV9 with TRBJ2-5; possibly TRBD1 for D (5 bases). This CDR3 region has 14 residues. CDR1 is SGDLS and CDR2 is YYNGEE in the germline V gene. The V end lost 2 bases, the J end lost 0 bases, and 8 bases lay between the germline ends. CDR3: CASSVDTNQETQYF. In DNA, the CDR3 is TGTGCCAGCAGCGTGGACACGAACCAAGAGACCCAGTACTTC.

This chain uses TRBV6-1 with TRBJ1-3; tentative D call: TRBD1 (5 bases). Germline lookup yields CDR1 MNHNS and CDR2 SASEGT. The ends were cut back, 4 bases at V and 0 bases at J, with 13 bases in the middle. CDR3 length equals 16 residues. CDR3 coding DNA: TGTGCCAGCAGTGCTCACAGGAACCCCTCTGGAAACACCATATATTTT. It encodes CASSAHRNPSGNTIYF.

This clone was detected only a few times. This chain links TRBV4-2 with TRBJ2-7; 11 bases align to TRBD2. Germline lookup yields CDR1 LGHNA and CDR2 YNFKEQ. The CDR3 covers 17 residues. V dropped 0 bases and J dropped 4; count of bases not matched to a gene: 8. In DNA form, the CDR3 reads TGTGCCAGCAGCCAAGAAATTTTGACTAGCGGGAATTACGAGCAGTACTTC. Translated: CASSQEILTSGNYEQYF.

This chain joins TRBV18 and TRBJ1-2, with 8 bases aligning to TRBD1. The J segment lost 8 bases and the V segment lost 6 bases, leaving 5 bases of the junction unmatched. CDR1 and CDR2 from the germline V gene are KGHSH and LQKENI. The CDR3 runs 12 residues. Written as DNA, the CDR3 is TGTGCCAGCTCGGACAGGGCCGACGGCTACACCTTC. Residues: CASSDRADGYTF.

The chain joins TRBV2 to TRBJ1-2; TRBD1 is a possible D gene (5 bases). The CDR3 totals 13 residues. The germline gives CDR1 SNHLY, CDR2 FYNNEI. V was pared by 3 bases and J by 6 bases, with 11 bases between. The CDR3: CASSETASDGYTF. In nucleotides, the CDR3 is TGTGCCAGCAGTGAGACAGCGTCCGATGGCTACACCTTC.

The table lists this clone with a count of one. The chain couples TRBV6-5 to TRBJ1-6; the match to TRBD1 covers 8 bases. This CDR3 has 14 residues. J gave up 6 bases and V 7 bases, and 5 bases lay outside the gene matches. Germline CDR1 reads MNHEY; CDR2 reads SVGAGI. CDR3 in amino acids: CASTRQGRNSPLHF. CDR3 sequence (DNA): TGTGCCAGCACCCGACAGGGGCGTAATTCACCCCTCCACTTT.

This clone was seen a single time. V gene TRBV9 combines with J gene TRBJ2-1; 10 bases fit TRBD2. Losses at the gene ends were 1 base for V and 6 bases for J; bases not matched to a gene: 4. Per the germline V gene, CDR1 is SGDLS and CDR2 is YYNGEE. The CDR3 consists of 15 residues. DNA for the CDR3: TGTGCCAGCAGCGTACGGACTAGCGGCCTCAATGAGCAGTTCTTC. Its translation is CASSVRTSGLNEQFF.

The CDR3 loop is CASSLAEEGYTF. The CDR3, as DNA: TGCGCCAGCAGCTTGGCCGAGGAGGGCTACACCTTC. The V and J genes are TRBV5-1 and TRBJ1-2; D gene uncertain. Trimming left V 0 bases short and J 8 bases short, with 8 bases between. CDR1 and CDR2 from the germline V gene are SGHRS and YFSETQ. The CDR3 loop spans 12 amino acids.

Notes on this clone: A read error may produce the germline difference seen at one junction end. The V gene is TRBV7-8, the J gene TRBJ1-6; 10 nucleotides agree with TRBD1. Germline CDR1 reads SGHVS; CDR2 reads FQNEAQ. The CDR3 contains 14 residues. The CDR3 nucleotides are TGTGCCAGCAGCTCCCGGGACAGGGGTCCATCGTTGGACTTT. It encodes CASSSRDRGPSLDF.

The V gene is TRBV5-1, the J gene TRBJ1-1, with 7 bases matching TRBD1. Germline CDR1 and CDR2: SGHRS and YFSETQ. The trim removed 5 bases at V and 1 base at J, leaving 11 bases unmatched. The CDR3 has 16 residues. Here the CDR3 DNA reads TGCGCCAGCAGTTATCGGACAGGTGGTCCGAACACTGAAGCTTTCTTT. It specifies CASSYRTGGPNTEAFF.

The V and J genes are TRBV5-5 and TRBJ2-1; D is unclear. Germline V gene sequence: CDR1 SGHKS, CDR2 YYEKEE (reference sequence). The CDR3 is 11 amino acids. Between the trimmed V and J ends, which lost 4 bases and 8 bases, there was a span of 7 bases. CDR3 protein: CASSPQDEQFF. CDR3 sequence (DNA): TGTGCCAGCAGCCCCCAGGATGAGCAGTTCTTC.

This chain connects TRBV6-6 to TRBJ1-4; the match to TRBD1 covers 7 bases. V shed 2 bases, J shed 7 bases, and the junction held 10 bases outside the gene matches. Germline assignment: CDR1 MNHNY and CDR2 SVGAGI (reference sequence). There are 16 residues in the CDR3. CDR3 coding DNA: TGTGCCAGCAGTTACACCAACAGGGGATTAAGTGAAAAACTGTTTTTT. Its translation is CASSYTNRGLSEKLFF.

The V call is TRBV15, the J call TRBJ2-7; 8 positions match TRBD1. With V trimmed by 3 bases and J by 3 bases, 7 bases remained unmatched. Germline CDR1 is LNHNV and CDR2 is YYDKDF (reference sequence). The CDR3 runs to 15 residues. CDR3 DNA: TGTGCCACCAGCAGGGCCAGAGGACAGGGCTACGAGCAGTACTTC. Amino acid sequence: CATSRARGQGYEQYF.

This chain joins TRBV4-2 and TRBJ2-7; TRBD1 agrees at 9 bases. CDR3 length: 15 residues. Germline V CDR1 and CDR2: LGHNA, YNFKEQ. The trim removed 4 bases at V and 0 bases at J, leaving 4 bases unmatched. The CDR3 bases are TGTGCCAGCAGCCCAGGGGACAGGGACTCCTACGAGCAGTACTTC. It specifies CASSPGDRDSYEQYF.

The chain has TRBV29-1 and TRBJ2-3, with D tentatively TRBD2 (6 bases). Germline lookup yields CDR1 SQVTM and CDR2 ANQGSEA. The CDR3 runs 14 residues. V was clipped by 0 bases and J by 2 bases, with 9 bases between them. CDR3 amino acids: CSVEEGGTTDTQYF. Here the CDR3 DNA reads TGCAGCGTTGAAGAGGGGGGAACCACAGATACGCAGTATTTT.

The chain carries TRBV7-7 and TRBJ2-7; TRBD1 agrees at 7 bases. The J segment lost 2 bases and the V segment lost 1 base, leaving 2 bases of the junction unmatched. This CDR3 has 14 residues. Germline CDR1 reads SSHAT; CDR2 reads FNYEAQ (reference sequence). The CDR3 coding sequence is TGTGCCAGCAGCTTAGGACAGGGAACCTACGAGCAGTACTTC. This sequence encodes CASSLGQGTYEQYF.

This chain uses TRBV3-1 (or the pseudogene TRBV3-2) with TRBJ2-7; 7 bases are shared with TRBD2. CDR1 and CDR2 from the germline V gene are LGHDT and YNNKEL (reference sequence). The CDR3 sequence is 17 residues long. With V trimmed by 0 bases and J by 4 bases, 12 bases remained unmatched. CDR3 nucleotides: TGTGCCAGCAGCCAAGATTCGGGACTACCTACCCCATACGAGCAGTACTTC. This encodes CASSQDSGLPTPYEQYF.

V usage is TRBV2 and J usage is TRBJ1-3; 8 nucleotides agree with TRBD1. Trimming took 8 bases from V and 4 from J; bases not matched to a gene: 13. This CDR3 is built from 16 residues. CDR1 and CDR2 from the germline V gene are SNHLY and FYNNEI. The CDR3: CASAEGTGGLGNTIYF. In nucleotides, the CDR3 is TGTGCCAGCGCCGAAGGGACAGGTGGCTTGGGAAACACCATATATTTT.

The chain carries TRBV19 and TRBJ1-1, with D perhaps matching TRBD1 (5 bases). V shed 3 bases and J shed 4 bases, with 12 bases lying between them. Germline CDR1 and CDR2: LNHDA and SQIVND (reference sequence). This CDR3 has 14 amino acids. This CDR3 is CASSILAGFTEAFF. In DNA, the CDR3 is TGTGCCAGTAGTATCTTAGCAGGGTTCACTGAAGCTTTCTTT.

This clone has only one observation. The chain combines TRBV18 with TRBJ1-5; TRBD1 aligns across 7 bases. The CDR3 sequence is 14 residues long. After removal of 7 bases from V and 3 bases from J, the junction contained 6 bases not matched to a gene. CDR1 KGHSH and CDR2 LQKENI come from the germline V gene. The CDR3 region is CASWKGQYNQPQHF. The CDR3 nucleotides read TGTGCCAGCTGGAAGGGACAGTACAATCAGCCCCAGCATTTT.

The rearrangement links TRBV4-1 to TRBJ2-7; D remains ambiguous. Per the germline V gene, CDR1 is MGHRA and CDR2 is YSYEKL. The CDR3 totals 13 residues. Trimming left V 1 base short and J 7 bases short, with 11 bases between. The CDR3 nucleotides read TGCGCCAGCAGCCAAGTGGGTCGCGGAGAGCAGTACTTC. Protein sequence: CASSQVGRGEQYF.

The CDR3 DNA is TGCACCAGCAGCCAAGCCCACGGGACAGGGGACAAGACAAACACCATATATTTT. It encodes CTSSQAHGTGDKTNTIYF. This chain links TRBV1 with TRBJ1-3; the table gives TRBD1 as D, unverified against the DNA. TRBV1 is a known pseudogene. The CDR3 length is 18 residues.

The gene calls are TRBV5-1 and TRBJ2-1; TRBD2 might be the D (6 bases). This CDR3 is 14 amino acids long. Trimming shortened V by 6 bases and J by 8 bases, and 18 bases separated the two germline ends. The germline V gene has CDR1 SGHRS and CDR2 YFSETQ. DNA for the CDR3: TGCGCCAGCACCTCCGTGGGAGGAGGGGATGAGCAGTTCTTC. This encodes CASTSVGGGDEQFF.

V usage is TRBV7-9 and J usage is TRBJ1-1; a weak D match, TRBD1 (5 bases). The CDR3 consists of 15 residues. Germline assignment: CDR1 SEHNR and CDR2 FQNEAQ (reference sequence). Trimming pared 2 bases from V and 8 bases from J, leaving 18 bases between. The CDR3 DNA reads TGTGCCAGCAGCTTAACAGGTCTTCTGCCAAGGGAAGCTTTCTTT. Amino acids: CASSLTGLLPREAFF.

This chain connects TRBV3-1 (or the pseudogene TRBV3-2) to TRBJ2-4; 9 bases match TRBD1. Germline loops: CDR1 LGHDT, CDR2 YNNKEL (reference sequence). V dropped 3 bases and J dropped 0; count of bases not matched to a gene: 3. This CDR3 comprises 16 residues. CDR3 coding DNA: TGTGCCAGCAGCCACAGACAGGGGGTAGCCAAAAACATTCAGTACTTC. Translated: CASSHRQGVAKNIQYF.

The rearrangement uses TRBV5-1 and TRBJ1-1; D not certain. Trimming pared 1 base from V and 8 bases from J, leaving 6 bases between. Germline V lookup: CDR1 SGHRS, CDR2 YFSETQ. This CDR3 comprises 11 residues. The DNA of the CDR3 is TGCGCCAGCAGCTTGAACAAGGAAGCTTTCTTT. It specifies CASSLNKEAFF.

This clone occurred once. The chain uses TRBV24-1 and TRBJ1-5, with D maybe TRBD1 (5 bases). Trimming removed 9 bases at V and 1 base at J, with 12 bases between. This CDR3 spans 14 amino acids. Germline V lookup: CDR1 KGHDR, CDR2 SFDVKD. The CDR3 spells CATAEAGSNQPQHF. In DNA form, the CDR3 reads TGTGCCACCGCAGAGGCAGGGAGCAATCAGCCCCAGCATTTT.

This clone was seen only a few times. The gene calls are TRBV5-1 and TRBJ1-4; unclear D gene. The CDR3 runs 16 residues. Trimming removed 2 bases at V and 0 bases at J, with 11 bases between. Looked up from germline, CDR1 is SGHRS and CDR2 is YFSETQ. The CDR3 sequence is CASSFVGVTTNEKLFF. CDR3 bases: TGCGCCAGCAGCTTCGTCGGGGTAACAACTAATGAAAAACTGTTTTTT.